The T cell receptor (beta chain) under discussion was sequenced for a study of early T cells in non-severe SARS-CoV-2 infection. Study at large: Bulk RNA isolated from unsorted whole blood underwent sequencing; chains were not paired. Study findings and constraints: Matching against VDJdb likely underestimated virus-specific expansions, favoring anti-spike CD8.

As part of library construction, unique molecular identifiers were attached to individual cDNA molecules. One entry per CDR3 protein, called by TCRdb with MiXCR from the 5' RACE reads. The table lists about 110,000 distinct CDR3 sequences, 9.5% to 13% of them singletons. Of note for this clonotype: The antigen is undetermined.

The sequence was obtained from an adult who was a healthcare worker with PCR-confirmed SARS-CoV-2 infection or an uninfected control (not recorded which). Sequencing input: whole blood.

CDR3 DNA sequence: TGCAGTGCCGCCCGGGACCCCGGCGATGAGCAGTTCTTC. Protein sequence: CSAARDPGDEQFF. This sequence joins TRBV20-1 and TRBJ2-1, with D perhaps assigned TRBD1 or TRBD2 (5 bases each). The CDR3 is made up of 13 amino acids. CDR1 is DFQATT, CDR2 SNEGSKA, per germline (reference sequence). V was pared by 6 bases and J by 8 bases, with 17 bases between.